A selection of T cell receptor beta chains follows, all from one sample in a study of spatial heterogeneity in lung cancer. TCRdb re-called the 5' RACE reads with MiXCR, one entry per CDR3 protein. The sample lists under 25,000 distinct CDR3 sequences, under 8% occurring once. This specimen was PBMCs, taken at surgery. Every receptor here comes from a male donor with early-stage non-small cell lung cancer. Both conserved end residues are part of each CDR3. D genes are given only for firm matches. Only some rows state a clone size, as once, few, many or a class for expanded clones.

CDR3nt	CDR3aa	v_gene	j_gene	d_gene	abundance
TGCGCCAGCAGCTTGGAGGGGGGTCTAACAAGTCCCGAGCAGTACTTC	CASSLEGGLTSPEQYF	TRBV5-1	TRBJ2-7	NA	many
TGTGCCAGCAGCTTGGGATCCAGGGGGGCGAATCAGCCCCAGCATTTT	CASSLGSRGANQPQHF	TRBV5-5	TRBJ1-5	TRBD1	NA
TGTGCCAGCAGCCGGGGTGGACAGGGGAATGTTGGCTACACCTTC	CASSRGGQGNVGYTF	TRBV7-2	TRBJ1-2	TRBD1	many
TGTGCCAGCAGCTTCTCCTCCCGAGGGGAGACCCAGTACTTC	CASSFSSRGETQYF	TRBV7-9	TRBJ2-5	NA	few
TGTGCCAGCAGTGAAGGCAAATGGAACAGCATGAACACTGAAGCTTTCTTT	CASSEGKWNSMNTEAFF	TRBV6-1	TRBJ1-1	NA	many
TGTGCCAGCAGTTACTCTCACCTAGAGACCCAGTACTTC	CASSYSHLETQYF	TRBV6-5	TRBJ2-5	NA	many
TGTGCCAGTAGTATATGGTCGAACACCGGGGAGCTGTTTTTT	CASSIWSNTGELFF	TRBV19	TRBJ2-2	NA	many
TGTGCCAGCAGCCGGGCCCGAGCGATCGAGCAGTACTTC	CASSRARAIEQYF	TRBV3-1	TRBJ2-7	NA	many
TGTGCCAGCAGCATACTTACAGGGCACTACGAGCAGTACTTC	CASSILTGHYEQYF	TRBV7-2	TRBJ2-7	NA	NA
TGCGCCAGCAGCCCGGCTGGACAGGGAGGGTGGTACGAGCAGTACTTC	CASSPAGQGGWYEQYF	TRBV5-1	TRBJ2-7	NA	NA
TGTGCCAGTAGTAACATCGTGACAGGGGGCCCCCTCGAGCAGTACTTC	CASSNIVTGGPLEQYF	TRBV19	TRBJ2-7	TRBD1	many
TGTGCCATCAGTAGGGACGACTATGGCTACACCTTC	CAISRDDYGYTF	TRBV10-3	TRBJ1-2	NA	many